These T cell receptor beta chains were read from a single sample in a study of CD8+ T cells in alopecia areata. TCRdb's table, derived via immunoSEQ multiplex PCR, lists solely in-frame clones and lacks some. The sample has 150,000 to 250,000 clones; 45% to 75% are singletons. The sequenced sample was CD4+ T cells sorted from blood, obtained at week 4, from a patient treated with tofacitinib. The receptor set was obtained from a human donor with alopecia areata. CDR3s include the opening cysteine and the closing phenylalanine or tryptophan. Fields, in order: V gene, clone size, CDR3 length, CDR3 protein. Part of the rows lack a size; the others show once, few, many or a class for expanded clones.

V: TRBV15; size: NA; length: 15; CDR3: CATSSALGADQPQHF
V: TRBV18; size: NA; length: 15; CDR3: CASSPPGSYSYEQYF
V: TRBV30; size: NA; length: 15; CDR3: CAWSAGGPGANVLTF
V: TRBV15; size: few; length: 14; CDR3: CATSRAGTVRKAFF
V: TRBV30; size: NA; length: 14; CDR3: CAWSVLQGNTEAFF
V: TRBV30; size: NA; length: 13; CDR3: CAWRRVPKNIQYF
V: TRBV30; size: NA; length: 14; CDR3: CAWHGAGISDTQYF
V: TRBV30; size: NA; length: 15; CDR3: CAWSDFAGVWETQYF
V: TRBV29-1; size: NA; length: 14; CDR3: CSVDPTRSYNEQFF
V: TRBV5-4; size: NA; length: 15; CDR3: CASSWRSGTNTEAFF
V: TRBV10-3; size: NA; length: 12; CDR3: CAISLQGQTQYF
V: TRBV4-2; size: once; length: 12; CDR3: CASSQALYGYTF
V: TRBV30; size: NA; length: 13; CDR3: CAWSAGRNYGYTF
V: TRBV4-1; size: once; length: 17; CDR3: CASSRAPVGSYNSPLHF
V: TRBV30; size: few; length: 11; CDR3: CAWTLRETQYF
V: TRBV5-1; size: few; length: 13; CDR3: CASSTSRSYEQYF
V: TRBV29-1; size: NA; length: 14; CDR3: CSVGRQGNTGELFF
V: TRBV29-1; size: few; length: 14; CDR3: CSVEVTQGYYGYTF
V: TRBV29-1; size: NA; length: 11; CDR3: CSVEGAYGYTF
V: TRBV11-2; size: few; length: 13; CDR3: CASSLVRGGKAFF
V: TRBV7-9; size: NA; length: 15; CDR3: CASSFTAGGAETQYF
V: TRBV7-9; size: NA; length: 14; CDR3: CASSPMGGPYEQYF
V: TRBV6-5; size: NA; length: 15; CDR3: CASSYSEGRGYTIYF
V: TRBV10-3; size: NA; length: 11; CDR3: CAISEGETQYF